This note documents a single TCR beta chain sequence. Researchers made TCR beta libraries by using iRepertoire HTBI primers and running Arm-PCR on CDR3 regions. TCRdb recomputed calls from the multiplex PCR reads with MiXCR, one row per CDR3 protein. The sample has 400,000 to 600,000 distinct CDR3 sequences, about 22% seen once. The record originates from a study of regulatory T cells in long-lasting Graves disease. Time point: persistent/refractory GD, antithyroid drugs over 5 years with positive TRAb. PBMC-derived RNA was used for the TCR library. It was an endocrinology department in Xi'an, China, that provided the patients. Germline V gene lookup returns CDR1 SEHNR and CDR2 FQNEAQ (reference sequence). CDR3 length: 15 residues. V gave up 1 base and J gave up 7 bases, with 16 bases separating them.

This sequence was found in a female donor with Graves disease. This sequence joins TRBV7-9 and TRBJ1-2; no clear D. The starting material was peripheral blood mononuclear cells (PBMCs), obtained when the disease was refractory, from a patient treated with antithyroid drugs. CDR3: CASSLVLAKVSGYTF. The DNA of the CDR3 is TGTGCCAGCAGCTTAGTTTTAGCCAAGGTCTCTGGCTACACCTTC.